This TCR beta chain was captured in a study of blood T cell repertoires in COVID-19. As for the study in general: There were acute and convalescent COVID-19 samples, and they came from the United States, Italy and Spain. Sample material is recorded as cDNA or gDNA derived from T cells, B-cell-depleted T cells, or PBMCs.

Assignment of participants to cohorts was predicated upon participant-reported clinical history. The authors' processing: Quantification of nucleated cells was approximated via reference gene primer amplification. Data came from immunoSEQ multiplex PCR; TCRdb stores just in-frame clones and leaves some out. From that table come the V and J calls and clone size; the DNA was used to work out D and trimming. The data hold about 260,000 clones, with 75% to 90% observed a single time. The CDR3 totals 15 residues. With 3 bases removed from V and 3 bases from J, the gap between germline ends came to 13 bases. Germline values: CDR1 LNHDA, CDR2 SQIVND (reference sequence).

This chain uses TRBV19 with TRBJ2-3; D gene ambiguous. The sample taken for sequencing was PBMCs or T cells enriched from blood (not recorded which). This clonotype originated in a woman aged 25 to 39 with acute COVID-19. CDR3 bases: TGTGCCAGTAGTATTAGCCTCCTCGGAACAGATACGCAGTATTTT. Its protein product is CASSISLLGTDTQYF.